This passage covers 30 T cell receptor beta chains from one sample sequenced in a study of cytomegalovirus exposure and HLA in healthy donors. Primers for the PCR totalled 60 Vbeta and 13 Jbeta. This table comes from immunoSEQ multiplex PCR, and its TCRdb copy is limited to in-frame clones, with some not included. This sample lists around 140,000 clones; its ten largest clones have roughly 1.6%. Sequenced material: PBMCs. These receptors were obtained from a woman aged 40 to 55 in good health and CMV-seronegative.

This chain connects TRBV6-6 to TRBJ1-1; no firm D call. V lost 10 bases, J lost 4 bases, and 19 bases lay in between. The CDR3 extends over 14 amino acids. CDR1 and CDR2 from the germline V gene are MNHNY and SVGAGI (reference sequence). This CDR3 reads CATGGRGRSTEAFF. The DNA of the CDR3 is TGTGCCACTGGCGGTCGTGGGAGGAGCACTGAAGCTTTCTTT.

The chain carries TRBV9 and TRBJ1-1, with 9 bases that match TRBD1. The CDR3 is 14 residues long. Germline values: CDR1 SGDLS, CDR2 YYNGEE. Trimming removed 4 bases from V and 5 bases from J; junction bases left unmatched: 6. This CDR3 is CASSQGTGRTEAFF. In DNA form, the CDR3 reads TGTGCCAGCAGCCAAGGGACAGGGCGGACTGAAGCTTTCTTT.

The chain is built from TRBV25-1 and TRBJ1-2, with D unclear. The CDR3 runs to 14 residues. With 3 bases removed from V and 4 bases from J, the gap between germline ends came to 12 bases. Germline V gives CDR1 MGHDK, CDR2 SYGVNS. Here the CDR3 DNA reads TGTGCCAGCAGTGAGTCCGGACTGTCCTATGGCTACACCTTC. Protein: CASSESGLSYGYTF.

The rearrangement joins TRBV28 to TRBJ1-5, with D perhaps matching TRBD1 (6 bases). Trimming cost V 4 bases and J 3 bases, with 10 bases left between them. Germline lookup yields CDR1 MDHEN and CDR2 SYDVKM. This CDR3 contains 14 residues. DNA of the CDR3: TGTGCCAGCAGTTCACAGGGTTTCAATCAGCCCCAGCATTTT. Protein product: CASSSQGFNQPQHF. Full variable domain (missing parts from reference TRBV28 and TRBJ1-5): DVKVTQSSRYLVKRTGEKVFLECVQDMDHENMFWYRQDPGLGLRLIYFSYDVKMKEKGDIPEGYSVSREKKERFSLILESASTNQTSMYLCASSSQGFNQPQHFGDGTRLSIL.

The V and J genes are TRBV7-2 and TRBJ2-2, with 8 positions matching TRBD2. V shed 6 bases, J shed 7 bases, and the junction held 7 bases outside the gene matches. Germline loops: CDR1 SGHTA, CDR2 FQGNSA. The CDR3 loop spans 14 amino acids. DNA for the CDR3: TGTGCCAGCAGTTTCGGACGGGGGGGCGGGGAGCTGTTTTTT. It yields the protein CASSFGRGGGELFF. Full variable domain (missing parts from reference TRBV7-2 and TRBJ2-2): GAGVSQSPSNKVTEKGKDVELRCDPISGHTALYWYRQSLGQGLEFLIYFQGNSAPDKSGLPSDRFSAERTGGSVSTLTIQRTQQEDSAVYLCASSFGRGGGELFFGEGSRLTVL.

V usage is TRBV6-1 and J usage is TRBJ1-5, with 9 positions matching TRBD1. The V segment lost 6 bases and the J segment 6 bases; nucleotides outside the gene matches: 3. In germline, CDR1 is MNHNS, CDR2 SASEGT. This CDR3 has 13 amino acids. CDR3 DNA sequence: TGTGCCAGCAGCACAGGGGGCGGTCAGCCCCAGCATTTT. This encodes CASSTGGGQPQHF.

The chain links TRBV18 to TRBJ1-1; 7 bases are a match to TRBD1. The V gene end was trimmed by 4 bases and the J gene end by 0 bases; junction bases not matched to a gene: 8. CDR3 length: 16 amino acids. Germline V gene data show CDR1 as KGHSH and CDR2 as LQKENI. CDR3 DNA: TGTGCCAGCTCACTAACGCCGGACAGGCTGAACACTGAAGCTTTCTTT. Translation: CASSLTPDRLNTEAFF.

The rearrangement uses TRBV7-8 and TRBJ1-1; tentatively, D is TRBD1 (6 bases). This CDR3 spans 14 amino acids. The V end lost 5 bases, the J end lost 1 base, and 11 bases lay between the germline ends. CDR1 and CDR2 (germline): SGHVS, FQNEAQ. CDR3 sequence reads: CASSPRTANTEAFF. CDR3 in DNA: TGTGCCAGCAGCCCAAGGACAGCGAACACTGAAGCTTTCTTT.

The V call is TRBV4-3, the J call TRBJ2-7, with 11 bases identical to TRBD2. The J segment lost 5 bases and the V segment lost 0 bases, leaving 9 bases of the junction unmatched. The CDR3 runs 17 residues. Germline V gives CDR1 LGHNA, CDR2 YSLEER. CDR3 DNA sequence: TGCGCCAGCAGCCAAGATCCCCCGGGACTAGCGGTCCACGAGCAGTACTTC. Translating it yields CASSQDPPGLAVHEQYF.

The gene calls are TRBV10-3 and TRBJ1-2, with 10 bases that match TRBD1. CDR3 length: 14 amino acids. J gave up 2 bases and V 7 bases, and 4 bases lay outside the gene matches. Germline assignment: CDR1 ENHRY and CDR2 SYGVKD. The CDR3 coding sequence is TGTGCCATCACCGCGGGACAGGGGAACTATGGCTACACCTTC. It yields the protein CAITAGQGNYGYTF.

The chain is built from TRBV5-1 and TRBJ2-2; the match to TRBD2 covers 8 bases. The CDR3 loop spans 17 amino acids. J was trimmed by 1 base and V by 1 base; bases with no gene match: 6. CDR1 is SGHRS, CDR2 YFSETQ, per germline. CDR3 bases: TGCGCCAGCAGCTTGTTAGTTGGGACTAGGAACACCGGGGAGCTGTTTTTT. Its protein is CASSLLVGTRNTGELFF.

The chain combines TRBV9 with TRBJ2-1, with D possibly matching TRBD2 (6 bases). There are 13 residues in the CDR3. V lost 3 bases and J 14 bases, leaving 18 bases between the germline ends. CDR1 and CDR2 from the germline V gene are SGDLS and YYNGEE. The chain's CDR3 is CASSALSGTPEFF. CDR3 DNA sequence: TGTGCCAGCAGCGCCCTTTCCGGGACTCCCGAGTTCTTC.

V and J are TRBV7-2 and TRBJ1-6; TRBD1 might be the D (5 bases). The CDR3 totals 16 residues. Germline V gene lookup returns CDR1 SGHTA and CDR2 FQGNSA. The V end was cut by 3 bases, the J end by 10 bases, with 19 bases between. The CDR3 here is CASSLQRGGGSSPLHF. CDR3 bases: TGTGCCAGCAGCTTGCAAAGGGGTGGCGGAAGCTCACCCCTCCACTTT.

V is TRBV5-1 and J is TRBJ1-1; TRBD1 agrees at 8 bases. The CDR3 loop spans 15 amino acids. CDR1 and CDR2 (germline): SGHRS, YFSETQ. With 4 bases clipped from V and 4 bases from J, the junction kept 9 bases outside the gene matches. CDR3 coding DNA: TGCGCCAGCAGCCCGGACAGGGTACGCGGCACTGAAGCTTTCTTT. Protein sequence: CASSPDRVRGTEAFF.

The chain recombines TRBV29-1 with TRBJ1-1, with no clear D. This CDR3 contains 14 residues. CDR1 and CDR2 (germline): SQVTM, ANQGSEA. Trimming cost V 6 bases and J 1 base, with 15 bases left between them. CDR3 residues: CSVIYSSGNTEAFF. The CDR3 nucleotides read TGCAGCGTCATCTACTCCTCTGGGAACACTGAAGCTTTCTTT. Full variable domain (missing parts from reference TRBV29-1 and TRBJ1-1): SAVISQKPSRDICQRGTSLTIQCQVDSQVTMMFWYRQQPGQSLTLIATANQGSEATYESGFVIDKFPISRPNLTFSTLTVSNMSPEDSSIYLCSVIYSSGNTEAFFGQGTRLTVV.

The chain uses TRBV7-9 and TRBJ2-2, with D hard to call. Germline CDR1 and CDR2: SEHNR and FQNEAQ (reference sequence). This CDR3 is 13 amino acids long. V lost 5 bases, J lost 6 bases, and 10 bases lay in between. The CDR3 sequence: CASSATRPGELFF. As DNA, the CDR3 is TGTGCCAGCAGCGCGACACGGCCCGGGGAGCTGTTTTTT.

This sequence joins TRBV5-4 and TRBJ1-6, with TRBD1 identical over 9 bases. The germline CDR1 and CDR2 sequences are SGHNT and YYREEE (reference sequence). The CDR3 runs 14 residues. The junction had 6 bases not matched to a gene; V was cut back by 4 bases and J by 10 bases. The CDR3: CASSTGTGRSPLHF. CDR3 DNA: TGTGCCAGCAGCACCGGGACAGGGAGGTCACCCCTCCACTTT.

Turning to this clone: This sample includes further DNA sequences coding for the same CDR3. The chain carries TRBV5-1 and TRBJ1-3; D is possibly TRBD1 (5 bases). The CDR3 spans 14 residues. V was shortened by 0 bases and J by 4 bases, with 8 bases between the two germline ends. Germline V gene lookup returns CDR1 SGHRS and CDR2 YFSETQ. The CDR3 loop reads CASSLEGSGNTIYF. DNA for the CDR3: TGCGCCAGCAGCTTGGAGGGGTCGGGAAACACCATATATTTT.

V is TRBV9 and J is TRBJ1-2, with D unresolved. V was clipped by 6 bases and J by 1 base, with 13 bases between them. This CDR3 spans 14 amino acids. Germline V gives CDR1 SGDLS, CDR2 YYNGEE. In DNA form, the CDR3 reads TGTGCCAGCACCCTAGACGCGGGTAACTATGGCTACACCTTC. Its protein is CASTLDAGNYGYTF.

This sequence joins TRBV5-4 and TRBJ1-3; TRBD1 agrees at 7 bases. The germline gives CDR1 SGHNT, CDR2 YYREEE (reference sequence). The CDR3 has 16 amino acids. The J segment lost 0 bases and the V segment lost 2 bases, leaving 5 bases of the junction unmatched. The CDR3 reads CASSFSTGSSGNTIYF. The CDR3 bases are TGTGCCAGCAGCTTTTCGACAGGGAGCTCTGGAAACACCATATATTTT.

This rearrangement joins TRBV25-1 to TRBJ1-2; no definite D call. This CDR3 region has 13 residues. Germline loops: CDR1 MGHDK, CDR2 SYGVNS. Trimming removed 2 bases at V and 2 bases at J, with 6 bases between. CDR3 DNA: TGTGCCAGCAGTGAACACAGAAACTATGGCTACACCTTC. Its translation: CASSEHRNYGYTF.

CDR3 DNA sequence: TGTGCCAGCAGGCCCGACAGGGGGAACACTGAAGCTTTCTTT. Translating it yields CASRPDRGNTEAFF. This chain uses TRBV2 with TRBJ1-1, with 8 bases fitting TRBD1. The length of the CDR3 is 14 residues. J gave up 1 base and V 6 bases, and 4 bases lay outside the gene matches. The germline gives CDR1 SNHLY, CDR2 FYNNEI.

In regard to this clone: The sample carries other DNA sequences with the same CDR3. The V call is TRBV4-2, the J call TRBJ2-7; 14 bases fit TRBD2. Germline V gene lookup returns CDR1 LGHNA and CDR2 YNFKEQ. The length of the CDR3 is 18 residues. With 3 bases clipped from V and 1 base from J, the junction kept 8 bases outside the gene matches. The CDR3: CASSQTGTSGGLSYEQYF. CDR3 nucleotide sequence: TGTGCCAGCAGCCAGACCGGGACTAGCGGGGGCCTGTCCTACGAGCAGTACTTC.

The rearrangement links TRBV5-1 to TRBJ1-1, with D uncertain. Trimming removed 4 bases from V and 4 bases from J, with 14 bases in between. This CDR3 is built from 14 residues. Germline CDR1 is SGHRS and CDR2 is YFSETQ. In DNA, the CDR3 is TGCGCCAGCAGCCCCCCCGGGGTGGGCACTGAAGCTTTCTTT. Protein sequence: CASSPPGVGTEAFF.

The V gene is TRBV6-1, the J gene TRBJ2-1; 12 bases agree with TRBD2. J was trimmed by 10 bases and V by 6 bases; bases with no gene match: 7. The CDR3 spans 14 residues. Germline V CDR1 and CDR2: MNHNS, SASEGT. In DNA, the CDR3 is TGTGCCAGCAGGGGGGAGACTAGCGGGGGCGAGCAGTTCTTC. It yields the protein CASRGETSGGEQFF.

This chain connects TRBV7-3 to TRBJ2-1; 10 nucleotides match TRBD2. Germline V lookup: CDR1 SGHTA, CDR2 FQGTGA. This CDR3 comprises 15 residues. The J segment lost 7 bases and the V segment lost 2 bases, leaving 5 bases of the junction unmatched. CDR3 sequence (DNA): TGTGCCAGCAGCTTAGTAGCGGGGGGTAATAATGAGCAGTTCTTC. This translates into CASSLVAGGNNEQFF.

The J gene is TRBJ1-5, the V gene TRBV2, with D possibly matching TRBD1 (6 bases). Germline V gene data show CDR1 as SNHLY and CDR2 as FYNNEI. This CDR3 has 12 amino acids. With 6 bases removed from V and 6 bases from J, the gap between germline ends came to 9 bases. The CDR3 bases are TGTGCCAGCAGGGGGACAAGTCAGCCCCAGCATTTT. It translates to CASRGTSQPQHF.

A remark on this clone: In the same sample, other DNA sequences code for this CDR3. The chain uses TRBV4-1 and TRBJ1-2, with D unclear. CDR3 size: 14 residues. The V gene lost 1 base and the J gene lost 3 bases, with 9 bases spanning the gap. Germline CDR1 is MGHRA and CDR2 is YSYEKL. The CDR3 nucleotides read TGCGCCAGCAGCCAAGTACGGGGAGACTATGGCTACACCTTC. Translation: CASSQVRGDYGYTF.

The genes are TRBV7-6 and TRBJ2-6, with 8 bases identical to TRBD1. Germline V lookup: CDR1 SGHVS, CDR2 FNYEAQ. V shed 1 base and J 3 bases; nucleotides not matched to a gene: 5. The CDR3 loop spans 17 amino acids. The DNA of the CDR3 is TGTGCCAGCAGCTTAGGACAGGGGTTAAGTGGGGCCAACGTCCTGACTTTC. This sequence encodes CASSLGQGLSGANVLTF.

The chain uses TRBV5-6 and TRBJ1-5, with TRBD1 matching 7 bases. The CDR3 runs 14 residues. The ends lost 0 bases at V and 6 bases at J; junction bases unmatched: 3. Germline V gene data show CDR1 as SGHDT and CDR2 as YYEEEE. CDR3 in amino acids: CASSLGTGSQPQHF. CDR3 DNA: TGTGCCAGCAGCTTGGGGACAGGCAGTCAGCCCCAGCATTTT.